The clone carrying this T cell receptor beta chain has only one observation. The sample comes from a study of blood T cell repertoires in COVID-19. Study as a whole: Spain, Italy and the United States supplied samples that represented acute and convalescent COVID-19. From T cells, B-cell-depleted T cells, or PBMCs came the material, which was cDNA or gDNA.

Trimming removed 4 bases from V and 2 bases from J, with 11 bases in between. The CDR3 runs 13 residues. The V gene's germline CDR1 is GTSNPN and CDR2 SVGIG (reference sequence). Authors' methods: Estimated nucleated cell counts came from reference gene primer amplification. Measured with immunoSEQ multiplex PCR; TCRdb has only the in-frame clones, and not every one. The DNA gave D and trimming, while V, J and clone size come from that table. The sample lists about 54,000 clones, around 85% occurring once. The receptor was isolated from a man aged 35 to 55 with active COVID-19. The chain couples TRBV30 to TRBJ1-1; D not resolved. The sequenced material came from peripheral blood. Here the CDR3 DNA reads TGTGCCTGGACGAGCCTTTACAACACTGAAGCTTTCTTT. Translating it yields CAWTSLYNTEAFF.